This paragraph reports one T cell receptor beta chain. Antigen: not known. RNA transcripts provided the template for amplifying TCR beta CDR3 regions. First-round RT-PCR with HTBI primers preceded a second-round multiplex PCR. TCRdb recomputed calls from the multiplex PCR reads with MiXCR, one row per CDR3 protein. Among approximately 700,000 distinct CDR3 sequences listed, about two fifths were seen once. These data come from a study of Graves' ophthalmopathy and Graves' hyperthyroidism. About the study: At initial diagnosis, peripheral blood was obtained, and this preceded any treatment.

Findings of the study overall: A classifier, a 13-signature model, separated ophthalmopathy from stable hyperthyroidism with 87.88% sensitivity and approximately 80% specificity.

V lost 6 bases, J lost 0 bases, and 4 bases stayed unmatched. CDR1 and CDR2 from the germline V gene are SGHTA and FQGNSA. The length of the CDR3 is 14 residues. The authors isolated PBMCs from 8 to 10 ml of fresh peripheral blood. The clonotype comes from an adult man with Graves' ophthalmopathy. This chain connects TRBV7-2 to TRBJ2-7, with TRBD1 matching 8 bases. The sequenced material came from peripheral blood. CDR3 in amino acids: CASRSGQGSYEQYF. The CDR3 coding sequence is TGTGCCAGCAGATCAGGACAGGGCTCCTACGAGCAGTACTTC.